A single sample is the source of the 22 T cell receptor beta chains below, sequenced in a study of cytomegalovirus exposure and HLA in healthy donors. Only in-frame clones appear in the TCRdb table, and some are missing; sequencing was by immunoSEQ multiplex PCR. The data contain a few hundred thousand clones, 75% to 90% of them singletons. Sequenced material: PBMCs. These receptors were taken from a woman in her late teens or twenties in good health and CMV-seronegative.

The CDR3 sequence is CASRSLWAGQGYYEQYF. Written as DNA, the CDR3 is TGTGCCAGCCGATCACTTTGGGCGGGACAGGGATATTACGAGCAGTACTTC. The chain has TRBV27 and TRBJ2-7, with 9 bases that match TRBD1. The germline CDR1 and CDR2 sequences are MNHEY and SMNVEV (reference sequence). Trimming took 8 bases from V and 4 from J; bases not matched to a gene: 18. This CDR3 spans 17 amino acids.

This rearrangement joins TRBV21-1 to TRBJ2-7; the table's D call of TRBD2 was not tested on the DNA. TRBV21-1 is a recognized pseudogene. The CDR3 runs 17 residues. CDR3 sequence (DNA): TGTGCCAGCCTTCGGGAAAACGTCCGGACCCCGAACCGCGAGCAGTACTTC. Amino acids: CASLRENVRTPNREQYF.

The chain links TRBV2 to TRBJ2-3; TRBD1 aligns across 7 bases. The germline V gene encodes CDR1 SNHLY and CDR2 FYNNEI. The junction had 7 bases not matched to a gene; V was cut back by 7 bases and J by 0 bases. This CDR3 contains 15 residues. The CDR3 region has the DNA TGTGCCAGCACCGAGGGGGCAGCTAGCACAGATACGCAGTATTTT. Protein sequence: CASTEGAASTDTQYF. The full variable domain, its missing parts supplied by reference TRBV2 and TRBJ2-3, is EPEVTQTPSHQVTQMGQEVILRCVPISNHLYFYWYRQILGQKVEFLVSFYNNEISEKSEIFDDQFSVERPDGSNFTLKIRSTKLEDSAMYFCASTEGAASTDTQYFGPGTRLTVL.

J is TRBJ2-5 and V is TRBV12-1; TRBD2 is the table's D call, not checked against the DNA. TRBV12-1 has pseudogene status. The CDR3 runs to 17 residues. The CDR3 spells CASREPGLAGAWETQYF. DNA of the CDR3: TGTGCCAGCAGAGAACCGGGACTAGCGGGAGCGTGGGAGACCCAGTACTTC.

The chain recombines TRBV4-1 with TRBJ2-4; TRBD2 is a possible D gene (6 bases). The germline CDR1 and CDR2 sequences are MGHRA and YSYEKL. V lost 0 bases to trimming and J lost 6 bases, with 12 bases between them. The CDR3 consists of 15 residues. The CDR3 here is CASSQEGGGPNIQYF. CDR3 nucleotides: TGCGCCAGCAGCCAAGAGGGTGGAGGGCCAAACATTCAGTACTTC.

This clone was picked up many times. The chain is built from TRBV6-1 and TRBJ1-2; tentative D call: TRBD1 (5 bases). Germline CDR1 MNHNS, CDR2 SASEGT. This CDR3 is built from 15 residues. Trimming cost V 2 bases and J 0 bases, with 10 bases left between them. The CDR3 region has the DNA TGTGCCAGCAGTGAACGACAGTTGACTAACTATGGCTACACCTTC. Amino acids: CASSERQLTNYGYTF.

The chain couples TRBV18 to TRBJ2-7; 7 nucleotides agree with TRBD2. Germline V CDR1 and CDR2: KGHSH, LQKENI. V lost 3 bases and J lost 5; bases outside the gene matches: 13. This CDR3 has 16 amino acids. The CDR3 reads CASSPVGEGLMNEQYF. For the CDR3, the DNA is TGTGCCAGCTCACCCGTTGGGGAGGGCCTGATGAACGAGCAGTACTTC. The entire variable domain, with the rest obtained from reference TRBV18 and TRBJ2-7, is as follows: NAGVMQNPRHLVRRRGQEARLRCSPMKGHSHVYWYRQLPEEGLKFMVYLQKENIIDESGMPKERFSAEFPKEGPSILRIQQVVRGDSAAYFCASSPVGEGLMNEQYFGPGTRLTVT.

The chain's CDR3 is CASSPDDGRGEAFF. CDR3 sequence (DNA): TGTGCCAGCAGCCCAGATGACGGGAGAGGTGAAGCTTTCTTT. The genes are TRBV9 and TRBJ1-1; no clear D gene. The germline V gene has CDR1 SGDLS and CDR2 YYNGEE. The CDR3 is 14 residues long. V lost 4 bases, J lost 7 bases, and 17 bases lay in between.

This clone appeared once. The chain recombines TRBV28 with TRBJ2-3, with 7 nucleotides matching TRBD1. Germline V gives CDR1 MDHEN, CDR2 SYDVKM. The CDR3 sequence is 16 residues long. The junction had 7 bases not matched to a gene; V was cut back by 2 bases and J by 2 bases. CDR3 in DNA: TGTGCCAGCAGTTTAAACCAGGGGGTGGTCACAGATACGCAGTATTTT. This translates into CASSLNQGVVTDTQYF.

V is TRBV6-6 and J is TRBJ2-7; 8 bases are a match to TRBD1. The CDR3 is made up of 15 amino acids. Germline CDR1 MNHNY, CDR2 SVGAGI (reference sequence). V lost 5 bases and J lost 2; bases outside the gene matches: 8. The CDR3 DNA follows: TGTGCCAGCAGTACAGGACAGGGTGCCGCCTACGAGCAGTACTTC. Translated, it gives CASSTGQGAAYEQYF.

V and J are TRBV5-1 and TRBJ2-1; D is possibly TRBD1 (5 bases). Trimming took off 5 bases at V and 4 bases at J, with 16 bases between the two ends. There are 15 residues in the CDR3. Germline V gene data show CDR1 as SGHRS and CDR2 as YFSETQ. As DNA, the CDR3 is TGCGCCAGCAGTAGGACGGATGGGGCTTACAATGAGCAGTTCTTC. It encodes CASSRTDGAYNEQFF.

The chain combines TRBV28 with TRBJ2-1, with 9 bases that match TRBD2. The CDR3 runs 17 residues. The ends lost 6 bases at V and 7 bases at J; junction bases unmatched: 16. Germline CDR1 and CDR2: MDHEN and SYDVKM. CDR3 nucleotides: TGTGCCAGCAGCCCATCTAAAAGTAGCGGGAGTTGGAATGAGCAGTTCTTC. Translating gives CASSPSKSSGSWNEQFF.

V and J are TRBV4-1 and TRBJ2-7, with TRBD2 identical over 10 bases. The CDR3 extends over 14 amino acids. The germline V gene encodes CDR1 MGHRA and CDR2 YSYEKL. V was clipped by 4 bases and J by 2 bases; unmatched bases: 2. CDR3 nucleotide sequence: TGCGCCAGCAGCCTTACTAGCGGGACCTACGAGCAGTACTTC. Its translation: CASSLTSGTYEQYF.

The V call is TRBV28, the J call TRBJ1-4; D is uncertain. V was clipped by 6 bases and J by 0 bases, with 20 bases between them. CDR3 length equals 18 residues. Germline CDR1 reads MDHEN; CDR2 reads SYDVKM. The CDR3 spells CASSFIVGRTATNEKLFF. In nucleotides, the CDR3 is TGTGCCAGCAGCTTTATTGTTGGACGGACTGCAACTAATGAAAAACTGTTTTTT.

V usage is TRBV5-6 and J usage is TRBJ1-5; D unclear. Trimming stripped 7 bases from V and 0 bases from J, with 14 bases between. Germline lookup yields CDR1 SGHDT and CDR2 YYEEEE. The CDR3 is made up of 15 amino acids. The CDR3 DNA sequence: TGTGCCAGCTCCCACGGAGAAATTAGCAATCAGCCCCAGCATTTT. It yields the protein CASSHGEISNQPQHF.

A single count supports this clone. This rearrangement joins TRBV10-3 to TRBJ2-5; D is ambiguous. In germline, CDR1 is ENHRY, CDR2 SYGVKD. The CDR3 length is 12 residues. V lost 5 bases, J lost 2 bases, and 6 bases lay in between. CDR3 residues: CAISYEQETQYF. The CDR3 nucleotides read TGTGCCATCAGTTACGAGCAAGAGACCCAGTACTTC.

This clone appeared a few times. This rearrangement joins TRBV28 to TRBJ1-1, with a possible D match to TRBD1 (5 bases). Germline CDR1 and CDR2: MDHEN and SYDVKM. The CDR3 sequence is 15 residues long. V lost 8 bases to trimming and J lost 1 base, with 17 bases between them. The CDR3 nucleotides read TGTGCCAGCCCAGGGACGCGGGGCGCGAACACTGAAGCTTTCTTT. Translation: CASPGTRGANTEAFF. The variable domain in full, completed from reference TRBV28 and TRBJ1-1, reads DVKVTQSSRYLVKRTGEKVFLECVQDMDHENMFWYRQDPGLGLRLIYFSYDVKMKEKGDIPEGYSVSREKKERFSLILESASTNQTSMYLCASPGTRGANTEAFFGQGTRLTVV.

The rearrangement joins TRBV19 to TRBJ1-5, with D tentatively TRBD1 (6 bases). V lost 6 bases and J 4 bases, leaving 13 bases between the germline ends. Per germline, CDR1 LNHDA and CDR2 SQIVND (reference sequence). This CDR3 spans 14 amino acids. The CDR3 sequence is CASRLPQGNQPQHF. CDR3 nucleotides: TGTGCCAGTAGGTTACCTCAGGGGAATCAGCCCCAGCATTTT.

This clone was observed a few times. This sequence joins TRBV28 and TRBJ2-7; perhaps TRBD1 as D (5 bases). The CDR3 is made up of 11 amino acids. Trimming shortened V by 7 bases and J by 2 bases, and 6 bases separated the two germline ends. Germline lookup yields CDR1 MDHEN and CDR2 SYDVKM. CDR3: CASKGTYEQYF. The CDR3 coding sequence is TGTGCCAGCAAGGGGACCTACGAGCAGTACTTC.

A few counts support this clone. The chain joins TRBV29-1 to TRBJ1-2; TRBD1 matches 8 bases. The CDR3 consists of 13 residues. The germline V gene has CDR1 SQVTM and CDR2 ANQGSEA. V lost 8 bases, J lost 0 bases, and 5 bases stayed unmatched. The CDR3 DNA reads TGCAGCACAGGACAGGGAGCTAACTATGGCTACACCTTC. Translating it yields CSTGQGANYGYTF.

This clone came up a few times. The V gene is TRBV5-4, the J gene TRBJ1-5; weak D call: TRBD1 (6 bases). The CDR3 extends over 14 amino acids. Trimming removed 2 bases at V and 0 bases at J, with 6 bases between. The V gene's germline CDR1 is SGHNT and CDR2 YYREEE (reference sequence). CDR3 nucleotide sequence: TGTGCCAGCAGCTTACAGGGTAGCAATCAGCCCCAGCATTTT. Translation: CASSLQGSNQPQHF.

This clone appeared many times. The sample contains more than one DNA sequence encoding this CDR3. The rearrangement uses TRBV28 and TRBJ2-7, with 11 bases lining up with TRBD2. The CDR3 is 14 residues long. Germline V lookup: CDR1 MDHEN, CDR2 SYDVKM. The J segment lost 3 bases and the V segment lost 4 bases, leaving 2 bases of the junction unmatched. The CDR3: CASSSGTSGYEQYF. The CDR3 DNA reads TGTGCCAGCAGTTCCGGGACTAGCGGCTACGAGCAGTACTTC.